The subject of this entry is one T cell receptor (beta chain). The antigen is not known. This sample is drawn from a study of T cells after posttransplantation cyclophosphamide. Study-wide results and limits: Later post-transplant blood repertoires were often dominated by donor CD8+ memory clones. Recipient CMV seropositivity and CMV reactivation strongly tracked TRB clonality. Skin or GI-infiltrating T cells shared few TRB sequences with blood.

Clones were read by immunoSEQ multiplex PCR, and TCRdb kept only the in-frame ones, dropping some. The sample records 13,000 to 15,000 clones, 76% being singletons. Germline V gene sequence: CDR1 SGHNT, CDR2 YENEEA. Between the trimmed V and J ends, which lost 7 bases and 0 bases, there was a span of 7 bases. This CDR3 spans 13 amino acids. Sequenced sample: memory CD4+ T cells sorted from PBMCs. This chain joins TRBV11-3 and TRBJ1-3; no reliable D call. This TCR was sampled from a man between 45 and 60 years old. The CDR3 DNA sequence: TGTGCCAGCACTTCCGGCTCTGGAAACACCATATATTTT. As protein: CASTSGSGNTIYF.